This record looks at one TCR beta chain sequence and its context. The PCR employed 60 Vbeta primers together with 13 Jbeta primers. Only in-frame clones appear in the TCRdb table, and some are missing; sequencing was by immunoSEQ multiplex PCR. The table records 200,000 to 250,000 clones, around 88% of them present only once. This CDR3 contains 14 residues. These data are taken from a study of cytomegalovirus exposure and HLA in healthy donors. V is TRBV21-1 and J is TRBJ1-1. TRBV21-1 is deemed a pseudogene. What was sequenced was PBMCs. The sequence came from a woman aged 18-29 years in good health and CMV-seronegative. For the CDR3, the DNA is TGTGCCAGCAGCAGGGGAGGGAGGCACACTGAAGCTTTCTTT. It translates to CASSRGGRHTEAFF.